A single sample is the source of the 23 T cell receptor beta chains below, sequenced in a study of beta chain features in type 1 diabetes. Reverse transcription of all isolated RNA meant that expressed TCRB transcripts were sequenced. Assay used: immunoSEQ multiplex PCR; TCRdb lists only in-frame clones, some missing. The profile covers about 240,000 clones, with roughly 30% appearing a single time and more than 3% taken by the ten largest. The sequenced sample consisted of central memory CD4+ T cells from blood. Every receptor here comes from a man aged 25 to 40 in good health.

This CDR3 is CASSPRTSGGFTDTQYF. CDR3 DNA sequence: TGTGCCAGCAGCCCCCGGACTAGCGGGGGGTTCACAGATACGCAGTATTTT. The rearrangement joins TRBV7-2 to TRBJ2-3, with 14 bases identical to TRBD2. CDR1 is SGHTA and CDR2 is FQGNSA in the germline V gene. The CDR3 totals 17 residues. J lost 2 bases, V lost 5 bases, and 6 bases had no gene match.

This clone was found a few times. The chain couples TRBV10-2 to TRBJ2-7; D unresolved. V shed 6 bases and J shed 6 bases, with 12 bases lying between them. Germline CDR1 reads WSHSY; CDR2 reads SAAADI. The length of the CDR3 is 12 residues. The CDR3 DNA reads TGCGCCAGCAGCCCCACACCAGGCGAGCAGTACTTC. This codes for CASSPTPGEQYF.

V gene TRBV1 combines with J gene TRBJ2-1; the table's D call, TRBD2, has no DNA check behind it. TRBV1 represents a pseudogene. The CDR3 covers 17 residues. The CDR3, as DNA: TGCACCAGCAGCCATGATCCGGGACTAGCGGGTCCCAATGAGCAGTTCTTC. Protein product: CTSSHDPGLAGPNEQFF.

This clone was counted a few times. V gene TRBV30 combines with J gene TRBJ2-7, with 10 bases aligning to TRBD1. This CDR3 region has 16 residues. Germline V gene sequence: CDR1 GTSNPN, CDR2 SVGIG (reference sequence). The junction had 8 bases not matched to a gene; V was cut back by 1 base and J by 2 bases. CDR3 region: CAWSGQGAYFPYEQYF. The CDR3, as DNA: TGTGCCTGGAGTGGACAGGGGGCGTATTTCCCCTACGAGCAGTACTTC.

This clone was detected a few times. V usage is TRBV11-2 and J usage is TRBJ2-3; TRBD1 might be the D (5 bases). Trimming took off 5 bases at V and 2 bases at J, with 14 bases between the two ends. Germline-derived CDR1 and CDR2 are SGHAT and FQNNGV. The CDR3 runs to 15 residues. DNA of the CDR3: TGTGCCAGCAGCCCCCGTGGACATAACACAGATACGCAGTATTTT. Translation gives CASSPRGHNTDTQYF.

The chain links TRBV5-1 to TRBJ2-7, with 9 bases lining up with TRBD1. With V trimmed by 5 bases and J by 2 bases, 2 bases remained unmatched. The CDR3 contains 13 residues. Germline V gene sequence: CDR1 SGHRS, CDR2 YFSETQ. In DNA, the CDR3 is TGCGCCAGCAGTGGGACAGGGCCCTACGAGCAGTACTTC. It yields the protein CASSGTGPYEQYF.

The CDR3 loop is CASSLSAGQGAYEQYF. The CDR3 nucleotides are TGTGCCAGCAGCTTAAGCGCGGGACAGGGGGCCTACGAGCAGTACTTC. The chain is built from TRBV7-6 and TRBJ2-7, with 11 bases lining up with TRBD1. V lost 2 bases, J lost 2 bases, and 5 bases stayed unmatched. The CDR3 length is 16 residues. The germline CDR1 and CDR2 sequences are SGHVS and FNYEAQ.

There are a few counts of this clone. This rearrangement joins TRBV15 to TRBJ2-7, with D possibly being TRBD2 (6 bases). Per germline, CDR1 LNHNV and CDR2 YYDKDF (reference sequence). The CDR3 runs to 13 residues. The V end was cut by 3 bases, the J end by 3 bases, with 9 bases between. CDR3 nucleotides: TGTGCCACCAGCAGCCGGGAGAACTACGAGCAGTACTTC. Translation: CATSSRENYEQYF.

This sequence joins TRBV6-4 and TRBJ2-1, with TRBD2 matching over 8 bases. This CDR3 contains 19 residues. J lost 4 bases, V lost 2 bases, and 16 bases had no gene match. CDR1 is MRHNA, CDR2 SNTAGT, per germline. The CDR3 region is CASSDRAGVTLSLYNEQFF. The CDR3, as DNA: TGTGCCAGCAGTGACAGAGCGGGGGTCACTCTGAGTCTGTACAATGAGCAGTTCTTC.

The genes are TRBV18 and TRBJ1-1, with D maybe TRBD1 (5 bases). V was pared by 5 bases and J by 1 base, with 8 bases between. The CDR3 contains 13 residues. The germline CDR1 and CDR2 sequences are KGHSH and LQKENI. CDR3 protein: CASSGGRNTEAFF. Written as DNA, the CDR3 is TGTGCCAGCTCAGGGGGTCGGAACACTGAAGCTTTCTTT.

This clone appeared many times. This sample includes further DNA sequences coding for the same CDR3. The CDR3 sequence: CASSLGAFTDTQYF. CDR3 coding DNA: TGTGCCAGCAGCTTAGGGGCCTTCACAGATACGCAGTATTTT. The V call is TRBV7-2, the J call TRBJ2-3, with D unresolved. Trimming removed 1 base from V and 2 bases from J, with 7 bases in between. The germline CDR1 and CDR2 sequences are SGHTA and FQGNSA. CDR3 length: 14 amino acids.

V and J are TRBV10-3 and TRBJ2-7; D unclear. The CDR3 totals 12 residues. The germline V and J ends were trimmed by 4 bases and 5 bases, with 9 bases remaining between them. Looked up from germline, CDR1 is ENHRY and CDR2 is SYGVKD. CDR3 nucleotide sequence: TGTGCCATCAGTGGCCGGACGGACGAGCAGTACTTC. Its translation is CAISGRTDEQYF.

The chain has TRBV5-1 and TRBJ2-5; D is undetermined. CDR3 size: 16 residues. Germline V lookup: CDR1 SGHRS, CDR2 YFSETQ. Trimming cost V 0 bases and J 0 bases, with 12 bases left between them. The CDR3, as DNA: TGCGCCAGCAGCTTGGTACGTGGGAAAGACCAAGAGACCCAGTACTTC. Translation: CASSLVRGKDQETQYF.

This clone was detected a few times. The CDR3 sequence is CASSFERETQYF. CDR3 sequence (DNA): TGTGCCAGCAGCTTTGAAAGGGAGACCCAGTACTTC. The chain joins TRBV7-9 to TRBJ2-5; D ambiguous. This CDR3 is 12 amino acids long. Trimming took 3 bases from V and 5 from J, leaving 7 bases between them. Looked up from germline, CDR1 is SEHNR and CDR2 is FQNEAQ (reference sequence).

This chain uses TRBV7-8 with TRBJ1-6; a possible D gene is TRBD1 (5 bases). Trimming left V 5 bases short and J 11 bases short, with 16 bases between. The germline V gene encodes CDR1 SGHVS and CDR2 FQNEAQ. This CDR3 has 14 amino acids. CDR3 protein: CASSRGLGYPPLHF. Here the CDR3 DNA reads TGTGCCAGCAGCCGGGGACTGGGATATCCACCCCTCCACTTT.

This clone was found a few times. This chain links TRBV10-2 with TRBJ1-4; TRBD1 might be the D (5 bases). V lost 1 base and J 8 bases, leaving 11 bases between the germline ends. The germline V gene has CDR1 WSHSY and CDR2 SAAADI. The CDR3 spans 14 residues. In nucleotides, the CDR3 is TGCGCCAGCAGTGAGTTCGGGGGAGGGGAAAAACTGTTTTTT. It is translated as CASSEFGGGEKLFF.

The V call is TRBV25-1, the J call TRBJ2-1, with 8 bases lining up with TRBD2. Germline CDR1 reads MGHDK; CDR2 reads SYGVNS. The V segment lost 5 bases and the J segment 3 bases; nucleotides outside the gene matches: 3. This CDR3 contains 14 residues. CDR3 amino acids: CASSPSGSYNEQFF. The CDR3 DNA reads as TGTGCCAGCAGTCCGAGCGGGAGCTACAATGAGCAGTTCTTC.

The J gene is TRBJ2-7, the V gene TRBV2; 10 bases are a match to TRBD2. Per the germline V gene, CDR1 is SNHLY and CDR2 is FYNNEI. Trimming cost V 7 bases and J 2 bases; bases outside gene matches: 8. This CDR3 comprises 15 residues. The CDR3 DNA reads TGTGCCAGCACCCTAACTAGCGGGGTGCCCTACGAGCAGTACTTC. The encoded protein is CASTLTSGVPYEQYF.

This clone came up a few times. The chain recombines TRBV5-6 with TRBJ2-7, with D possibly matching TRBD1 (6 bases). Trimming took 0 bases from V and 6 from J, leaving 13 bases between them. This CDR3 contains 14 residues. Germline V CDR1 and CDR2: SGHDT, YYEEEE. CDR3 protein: CASSLGPGATEQYF. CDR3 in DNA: TGTGCCAGCAGCTTGGGACCAGGGGCCACCGAGCAGTACTTC.

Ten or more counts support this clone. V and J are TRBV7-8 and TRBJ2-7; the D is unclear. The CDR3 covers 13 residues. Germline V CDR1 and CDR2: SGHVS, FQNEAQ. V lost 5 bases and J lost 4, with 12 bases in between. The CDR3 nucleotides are TGTGCCAGCAGCCCCCCACAGATATACGAGCAGTACTTC. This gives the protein CASSPPQIYEQYF.

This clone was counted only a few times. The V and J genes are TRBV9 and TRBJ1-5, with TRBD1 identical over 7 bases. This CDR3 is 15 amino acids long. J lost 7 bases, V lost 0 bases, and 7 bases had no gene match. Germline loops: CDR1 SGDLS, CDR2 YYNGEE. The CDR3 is CASSVDGRGEQPQHF. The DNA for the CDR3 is TGTGCCAGCAGCGTAGACGGCAGGGGGGAACAGCCCCAGCATTTT.

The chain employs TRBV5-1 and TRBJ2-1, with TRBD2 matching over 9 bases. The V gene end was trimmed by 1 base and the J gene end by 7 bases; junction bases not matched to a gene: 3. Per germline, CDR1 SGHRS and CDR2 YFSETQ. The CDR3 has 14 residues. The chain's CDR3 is CASSLRLAVNEQFF. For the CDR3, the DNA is TGCGCCAGCAGCTTGCGACTAGCGGTAAATGAGCAGTTCTTC.

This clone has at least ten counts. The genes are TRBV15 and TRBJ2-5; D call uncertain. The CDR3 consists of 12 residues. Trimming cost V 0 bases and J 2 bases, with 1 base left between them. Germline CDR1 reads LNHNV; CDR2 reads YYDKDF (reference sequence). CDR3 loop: CATSRDQETQYF. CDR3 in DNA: TGTGCCACCAGCAGAGATCAAGAGACCCAGTACTTC.